Many counts were recorded for the clone carrying this T cell receptor beta chain. The sample originates from a study of T-cell reconstitution after alpha-beta-depleted transplantation in children. V lost 5 bases and J 4 bases, leaving 9 bases between the germline ends. Germline V CDR1 and CDR2: LNHNV, YYDKDF (reference sequence). CDR3 size: 13 residues. Unique molecular identifiers were incorporated when the TCRbeta library was constructed. TCRdb itself ran the PCR reads through MiXCR, one entry per CDR3 protein. The sample includes 600,000 to 700,000 distinct CDR3 sequences, roughly 17% of them seen just once.

The sequence came from a human donor who donated a stem cell graft to a child with acute myeloid leukemia. This chain uses TRBV15 with TRBJ1-5; no definite D call. The specimen was PBMCs from the stem cell graft donor, collected from the stem cell graft. This CDR3 is CATSRTTNQPQHF. The CDR3 DNA is TGTGCCACCAGCCGTACCACAAATCAGCCCCAGCATTTT.